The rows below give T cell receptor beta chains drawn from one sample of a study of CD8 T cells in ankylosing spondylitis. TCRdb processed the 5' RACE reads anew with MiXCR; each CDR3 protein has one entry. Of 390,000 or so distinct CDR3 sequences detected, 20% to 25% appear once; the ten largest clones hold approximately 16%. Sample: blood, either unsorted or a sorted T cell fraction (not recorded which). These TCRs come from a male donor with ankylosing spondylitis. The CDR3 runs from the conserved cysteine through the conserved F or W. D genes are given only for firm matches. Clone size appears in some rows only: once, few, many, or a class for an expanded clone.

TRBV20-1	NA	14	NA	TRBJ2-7	CSARDPRGSYEQYF	TGCAGTGCTAGAGACCCCCGGGGTTCCTACGAGCAGTACTTC
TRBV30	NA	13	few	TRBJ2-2	CAWTRLVPGELFF	TGTGCCTGGACCCGACTAGTCCCCGGGGAGCTGTTTTTT
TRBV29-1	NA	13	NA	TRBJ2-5	CSVEDLVQETQYF	TGCAGCGTTGAAGATCTGGTTCAAGAGACCCAGTACTTC
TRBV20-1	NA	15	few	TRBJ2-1	CSAAGTFKGLNEQFF	TGCAGTGCGGCCGGGACATTTAAAGGGCTCAATGAGCAGTTCTTC
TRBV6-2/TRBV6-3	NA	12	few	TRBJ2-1	CASSRLGPEQFF	TGTGCCAGCAGCCGCCTGGGGCCTGAGCAGTTCTTC
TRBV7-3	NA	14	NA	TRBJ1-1	CASSQPGGNTEAFF	TGTGCCAGCAGCCAACCTGGCGGGAACACTGAAGCTTTCTTT
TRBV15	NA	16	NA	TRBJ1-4	CATSRDGGSTNEKLFF	TGTGCCACCAGCAGAGATGGGGGCTCGACTAATGAAAAACTGTTTTTT
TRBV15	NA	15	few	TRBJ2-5	CATSRDPTGPETQYF	TGTGCCACCAGCAGAGATCCCACCGGCCCTGAGACCCAGTACTTC
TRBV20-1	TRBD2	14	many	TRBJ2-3	CSARDDKRGDTQYF	TGCAGTGCTAGAGATGATAAGCGGGGGGATACGCAGTATTTT
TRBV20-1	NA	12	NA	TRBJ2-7	CSGVELRYEQYF	TGCAGTGGTGTAGAACTTAGATACGAGCAGTACTTC
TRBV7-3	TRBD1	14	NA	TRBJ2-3	CATRAGGPTDTQYF	TGTGCCACCCGGGCAGGGGGCCCCACAGATACGCAGTATTTT
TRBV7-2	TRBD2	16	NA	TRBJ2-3	CASSSPGGGSTDTQYF	TGTGCCAGCAGCTCCCCCGGGGGGGGGAGCACAGATACGCAGTATTTT
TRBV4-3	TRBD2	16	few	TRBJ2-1	CASSRQRDVSYNEQFF	TGCGCCAGCAGCCGCCAGCGGGATGTATCCTACAATGAGCAGTTCTTC
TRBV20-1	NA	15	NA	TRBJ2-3	CSAKEDGETTDTQYF	TGCAGTGCTAAGGAGGATGGGGAAACCACAGATACGCAGTATTTT
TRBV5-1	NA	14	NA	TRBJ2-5	CASRGLQGSQTQYF	TGCGCCAGCAGGGGGTTACAGGGTTCTCAGACCCAGTACTTC
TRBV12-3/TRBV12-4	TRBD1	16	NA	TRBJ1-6	CASSATDRETNSPLHF	TGTGCCAGCAGTGCTACGGACAGGGAAACTAATTCACCCCTCCACTTT
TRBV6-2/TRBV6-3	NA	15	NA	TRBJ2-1	CASSLPGATDNEQFF	TGTGCCAGCAGCCTACCCGGTGCCACCGACAATGAGCAGTTCTTC
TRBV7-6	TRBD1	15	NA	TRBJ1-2	CASSSRDREDYGYTF	TGTGCCAGCAGCTCGCGGGACAGGGAGGACTATGGCTACACCTTC
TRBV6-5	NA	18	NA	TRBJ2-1	CASSYLTLGHSSYNEQFF	TGTGCCAGCAGTTACTTAACCCTGGGACACTCCTCCTACAATGAGCAGTTCTTC
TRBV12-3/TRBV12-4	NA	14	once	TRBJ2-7	CASSPIRSSYEQYF	TGTGCCAGCAGTCCGATTAGAAGCTCCTACGAGCAGTACTTC
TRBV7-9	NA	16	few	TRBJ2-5	CASSWPFLALKETQYF	TGTGCCAGCAGCTGGCCCTTCCTAGCGTTGAAAGAGACCCAGTACTTC
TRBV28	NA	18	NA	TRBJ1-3	CASSFFGRHPIPGNTIYF	TGTGCCAGCAGTTTTTTCGGCCGGCATCCAATACCGGGAAACACCATATATTTT
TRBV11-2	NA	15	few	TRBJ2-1	CASSREKSSYNEQFF	TGTGCCAGCAGCCGGGAGAAAAGCTCCTACAATGAGCAGTTCTTC
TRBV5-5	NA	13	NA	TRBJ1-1	CASSLAGSSEAFF	TGTGCCAGCAGCTTGGCCGGCAGTTCTGAAGCTTTCTTT
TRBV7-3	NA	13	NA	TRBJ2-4	CASSPRGSLIQYF	TGTGCCAGCAGCCCCCGGGGATCTCTCATTCAGTACTTC
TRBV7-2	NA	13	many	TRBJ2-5	CASSLSRGETQYF	TGTGCCAGCAGCTTATCCAGGGGAGAGACCCAGTACTTC
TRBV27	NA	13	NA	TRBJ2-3	CATRVGRKDTQYF	TGTGCCACCCGGGTAGGGCGTAAAGATACGCAGTATTTT
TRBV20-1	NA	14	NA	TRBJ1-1	CSAPRQVGLPEAFF	TGCAGTGCCCCAAGACAGGTTGGCTTGCCTGAAGCTTTCTTT
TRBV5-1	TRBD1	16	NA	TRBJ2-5	CASSLLAGGFRETQYF	TGCGCCAGCAGCTTGTTGGCAGGGGGTTTTCGAGAGACCCAGTACTTC
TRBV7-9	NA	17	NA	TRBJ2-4	CASSLWLGSRAKNIQYF	TGTGCCAGCAGCTTATGGTTGGGAAGTAGGGCCAAAAACATTCAGTACTTC
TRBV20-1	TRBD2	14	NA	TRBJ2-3	CSAFTSGRRGTQYF	TGCAGTGCGTTTACTAGCGGGAGGAGAGGTACGCAGTATTTT
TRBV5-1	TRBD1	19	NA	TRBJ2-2	CASSRDRVRGDMNTGELFF	TGCGCCAGCAGCCGGGACAGGGTGAGAGGCGACATGAACACCGGGGAGCTGTTTTTT
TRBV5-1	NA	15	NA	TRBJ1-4	CASSLAVATNEKLFF	TGCGCCAGCAGCTTGGCGGTCGCAACTAATGAAAAACTGTTTTTT
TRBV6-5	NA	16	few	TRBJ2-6	CASSHSGQSGANVLTF	TGTGCCAGCAGTCACTCCGGACAGTCTGGGGCCAACGTCCTGACTTTC
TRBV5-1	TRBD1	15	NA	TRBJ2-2	CASSRDRGRTGELFF	TGCGCCAGCAGCCGGGACAGGGGGCGTACCGGGGAGCTGTTTTTT
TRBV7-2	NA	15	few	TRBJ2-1	CASSLNGGGDNEQFF	TGTGCCAGCAGCTTAAATGGAGGGGGGGACAATGAGCAGTTCTTC